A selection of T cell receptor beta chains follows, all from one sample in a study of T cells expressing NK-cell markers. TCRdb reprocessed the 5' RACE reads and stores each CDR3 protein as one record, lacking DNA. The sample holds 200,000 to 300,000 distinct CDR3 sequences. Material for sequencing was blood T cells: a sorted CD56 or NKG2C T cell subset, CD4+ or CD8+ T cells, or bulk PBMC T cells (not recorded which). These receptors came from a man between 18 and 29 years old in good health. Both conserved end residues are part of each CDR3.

CASSLGASGSTDTQYF TRBJ2-3 TRBV7-6
CASSYEYQPQHF TRBJ1-5 TRBV6-2/TRBV6-3
CASKGGTGNTEAFF TRBJ1-1 TRBV7-6
CATSSIRLAGETQYF TRBJ2-5 TRBV15
CASSYVAGGTDTQYF TRBJ2-3 TRBV5-1
CSARVRVGKNIQYF TRBJ2-4 TRBV20-1
CASSLDRGAGGQPQHF TRBJ1-5 TRBV7-9
CASSLAGRGELFF TRBJ2-2 TRBV12-3/TRBV12-4
CASIKGASGTGELFF TRBJ2-2 TRBV7-2
CASSLLGRGYQETQYF TRBJ2-5 TRBV5-1
CASSPRVNSYEQYF TRBJ2-7 TRBV7-9
CASSQVASSNEQFF TRBJ2-1 TRBV4-2
CSVEDRTVHYF TRBJ2-7 TRBV29-1
CASSRVSASTDTQYF TRBJ2-3 TRBV7-2
CASFRDRAYNEQFF TRBJ2-1 TRBV5-5
CASSLSTGGSQPQHF TRBJ1-5 TRBV28
CASSSSTGWGAKNIQYF TRBJ2-4 TRBV12-3/TRBV12-4
CASSPAGGSITGELFF TRBJ2-2 TRBV7-3
CASSYALSSYNSPLHF TRBJ1-6 TRBV6-1
CAPRRDGRHGDTQYF TRBJ2-3 TRBV10-3
CASSLDSEYTEAFF TRBJ1-1 TRBV5-5
CASTYTRGAAYEQYF TRBJ2-7 TRBV6-1
CASTPGQGQPQHF TRBJ1-5 TRBV12-3/TRBV12-4
CASSIETGSTGELFF TRBJ2-2 TRBV6-1
CSVGAGTEQYF TRBJ2-7 TRBV29-1
CASSYVMTGEDEKLFF TRBJ1-4 TRBV12-3/TRBV12-4
CASDSGGNTDTQYF TRBJ2-3 TRBV12-3/TRBV12-4
CASSKDGGAKNIQYF TRBJ2-4 TRBV21-1
CASSIRVASTDTQYF TRBJ2-3 TRBV5-1
CASRPSGTDTQYF TRBJ2-3 TRBV19
CASSPTGVEHNEQFF TRBJ2-1 TRBV5-1
CASSLGVRTGGELFF TRBJ2-2 TRBV27
CSVDDDGIGDEQFF TRBJ2-1 TRBV29-1
CASSFGTLNTEAFF TRBJ1-1 TRBV7-2
CASSLLFSASGTKNIQYF TRBJ2-4 TRBV5-4
CASTPQTGSFETQYF TRBJ2-5 TRBV4-2
CASSLWQGDNQPQHF TRBJ1-5 TRBV27
CSVEVTGVETQYF TRBJ2-5 TRBV29-1
CASSPEGGMRTQYF TRBJ2-5 TRBV5-1
CASSYSNAGPSSYNEQFF TRBJ2-1 TRBV6-2/TRBV6-3
CSASSIGTSGRRPTEQYF TRBJ2-7 TRBV20-1
CASSVATGRDPYNEQFF TRBJ2-1 TRBV9
CASSLARQGFGELFF TRBJ2-2 TRBV7-9
CASSLHNLGGGRRTGELFF TRBJ2-2 TRBV7-2
CATSDPGQTYGYTF TRBJ1-2 TRBV24-1
CASSFRDPAKVDIQYF TRBJ2-4 TRBV5-1
CASSLGIGQANYGYTF TRBJ1-2 TRBV5-1
CASSVLIGGRAGETQYF TRBJ2-5 TRBV2
CASGVPAGTARSGANVLTF TRBJ2-6 TRBV4-2
CASSRTGALSGANVLTF TRBJ2-6 TRBV7-9
CASSLGHSLTSNTEAFF TRBJ1-1 TRBV5-1
CASRPRAQRVYSNQPQHF TRBJ1-5 TRBV19
CASSELAPAELFF TRBJ2-2 TRBV10-1
CATSRDSRRTQYF TRBJ2-5 TRBV15
CASSQDKFRGEQYF TRBJ2-7 TRBV4-2